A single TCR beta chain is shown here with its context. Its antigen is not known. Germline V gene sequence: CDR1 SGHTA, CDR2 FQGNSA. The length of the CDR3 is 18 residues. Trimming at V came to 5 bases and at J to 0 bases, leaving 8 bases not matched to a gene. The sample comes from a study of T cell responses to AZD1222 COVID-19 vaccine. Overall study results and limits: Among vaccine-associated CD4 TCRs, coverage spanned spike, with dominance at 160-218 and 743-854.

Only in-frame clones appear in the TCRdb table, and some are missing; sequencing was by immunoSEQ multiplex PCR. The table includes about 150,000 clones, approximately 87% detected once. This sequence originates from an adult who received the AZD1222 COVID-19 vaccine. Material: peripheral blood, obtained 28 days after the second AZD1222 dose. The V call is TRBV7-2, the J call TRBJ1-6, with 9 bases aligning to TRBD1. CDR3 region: CASSLRTGESSYNSPLHF. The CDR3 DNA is TGTGCCAGCAGCCTAAGGACAGGGGAGAGCTCCTATAATTCACCCCTCCACTTT.